This T cell receptor beta chain is drawn from a study of T cells after yellow fever vaccination. This clonotype was counted a few times. No antigen is known for it. A universal primer site and UMIs were added as TCR cDNA was made by 5'RACE template switching. MiXCR, applied by TCRdb to the 5' RACE reads, yields one record per CDR3 protein. The sample includes more than 90,000 distinct CDR3 sequences, 8.4% seen only once; the top ten take roughly 25%. Study-wide results and caveats: One caveat is that FACS-sorted repertoires could contain abundant clonotypes contaminating from the bulk population. A large majority of primary-vaccination clones showed up again after the booster (about 96% CD4, around 90% CD8). Weaker overall was a secondary response that nonetheless peaked faster, on day 5 versus 15.

The TCR was taken from a man aged 30 to 45 who received the YFV17D yellow fever vaccine. The sequenced sample was CD8+ T cells sorted from PBMCs, obtained 45 days after the yellow fever booster vaccination.

Here the CDR3 reads CASSTPTSGRPHEQYF. CDR3 in DNA: TGTGCCAGCAGTACCCCGACTAGCGGGAGGCCCCACGAGCAGTACTTC. The chain employs TRBV6-1 and TRBJ2-7; 13 bases match TRBD2. The J segment lost 5 bases and the V segment lost 5 bases, leaving 9 bases of the junction unmatched. The CDR3 contains 16 residues. Germline loops: CDR1 MNHNS, CDR2 SASEGT.